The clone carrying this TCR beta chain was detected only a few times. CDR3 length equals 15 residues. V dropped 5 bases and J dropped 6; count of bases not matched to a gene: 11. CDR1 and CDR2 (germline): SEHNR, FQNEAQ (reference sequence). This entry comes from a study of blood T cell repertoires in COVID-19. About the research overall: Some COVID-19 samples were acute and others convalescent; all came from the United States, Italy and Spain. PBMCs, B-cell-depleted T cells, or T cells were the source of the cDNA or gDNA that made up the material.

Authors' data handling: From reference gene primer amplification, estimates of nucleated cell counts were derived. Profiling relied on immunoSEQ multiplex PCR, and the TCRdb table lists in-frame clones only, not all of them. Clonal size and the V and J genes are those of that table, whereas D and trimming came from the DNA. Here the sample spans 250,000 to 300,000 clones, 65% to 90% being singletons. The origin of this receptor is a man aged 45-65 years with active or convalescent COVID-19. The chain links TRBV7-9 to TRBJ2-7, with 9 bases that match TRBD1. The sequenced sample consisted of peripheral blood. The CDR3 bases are TGTGCCAGCAGCCTCACTGGGAGGACAGGGGTCGAGCAGTACTTC. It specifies CASSLTGRTGVEQYF. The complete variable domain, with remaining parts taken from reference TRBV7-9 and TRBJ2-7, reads DTGVSQNPRHKITKRGQNVTFRCDPISEHNRLYWYRQTLGQGPEFLTYFQNEAQLEKSRLLSDRFSAERPKGSFSTLEIQRTEQGDSAMYLCASSLTGRTGVEQYFGPGTRLTVT.